This entry concerns a single T cell receptor (beta chain). Original data processing: Researchers report that nucleated cell counts were estimated from reference gene primer amplification. The data were produced by immunoSEQ multiplex PCR, yet TCRdb's version contains in-frame clones alone and is incomplete. V, J and clone size are taken as reported in that table, and D and trimming were inferred from the DNA itself. The repertoire includes fewer than 600,000 clones, roughly 89% of them detected once, and roughly 0.9% sits in the top ten. These data belong to a study of blood T cell repertoires in COVID-19. Study details: Sites across the United States, Italy and Spain contributed samples from acute and convalescent COVID-19. From T cells, B-cell-depleted T cells, or PBMCs came the material, which was cDNA or gDNA.

One Seattle source followed patients from active infection through their disease course. V lost 6 bases to trimming and J lost 4 bases; unmatched junction nucleotides: 7. This CDR3 contains 15 residues. Per the germline V gene, CDR1 is MNHEY and CDR2 is SVGAGI. Source material: peripheral blood. The chain carries TRBV6-5 and TRBJ2-2; 8 nucleotides align to TRBD2. The receptor was isolated from a man aged 18 to 29 with COVID-19, enrolled during active disease. The CDR3 DNA follows: TGTGCCAGCAGACGGGGGGGCCGTATCACCGGGGAGCTGTTTTTT. Protein product: CASRRGGRITGELFF.